This T cell receptor (beta chain) stems from a study of shared clonotypes between healthy human individuals. Study-level findings and limits: The naive CD4 repertoires of a few donors were compared, and around 5% of clonotypes were shared.

This CDR3 has 16 residues. Germline CDR1 ENHRY, CDR2 SYGVKD. V lost 0 bases, J lost 4 bases, and 13 bases lay in between. As regards this clone: What it recognizes is unknown. The identical CDR3 is also encoded by other nucleotide sequences in the sample.

Measured with immunoSEQ multiplex PCR; TCRdb has only the in-frame clones, and not every one. This sample yields about 960,000 clones, of which about three quarters are seen a single time; approximately 1.5% belongs to the top ten. V and J are TRBV10-3 and TRBJ2-1; D remains ambiguous. The sequence was collected from a man aged 18 to 30 in good health. The sequenced material came from memory CD4+ T cells sorted from blood. Stated subset: CD45RA-negative fraction. The CDR3 is CAISESGSSSYNEQFF. Written as DNA, the CDR3 is TGTGCCATCAGTGAGTCAGGTAGCAGTTCATACAATGAGCAGTTCTTC.